A single sample gave rise to the 12 T cell receptor beta chains below, sequenced in a study of blood T cells in healthy people across ages. Alongside a J-beta primer mix, a sample-barcoded 5' primer served in a second PCR lasting about 6 to 11 cycles. Each CDR3 protein is one row after TCRdb ran MiXCR on the 5' RACE reads. This sample has 1.5 million to 2 million distinct CDR3 sequences, with around 48% found just once. Specimen: blood. The receptors were gathered from a woman aged 40 to 49 in good health.

The chain combines TRBV20-1 with TRBJ2-1; 8 bases are shared with TRBD1. The CDR3 totals 14 residues. V lost 4 bases to trimming and J lost 4 bases; unmatched junction nucleotides: 6. The germline gives CDR1 DFQATT, CDR2 SNEGSKA (reference sequence). DNA of the CDR3: TGCAGTGCTACGATGGGGACAGGATACAATGAGCAGTTCTTC. This sequence encodes CSATMGTGYNEQFF.

The J gene is TRBJ2-3, the V gene TRBV4-1; TRBD2 agrees at 11 bases. The CDR3 is 18 amino acids. J gave up 1 base and V 2 bases, and 8 bases lay outside the gene matches. CDR1 and CDR2 from the germline V gene are MGHRA and YSYEKL. The CDR3 nucleotides are TGCGCCAGCAGCCAAACTAGCGGGGGCCCCCGTGGCACAGATACGCAGTATTTT. Residues: CASSQTSGGPRGTDTQYF.

The chain couples TRBV6-1 to TRBJ2-5; 7 bases are shared with TRBD1. The end of the DNA is better explained by TRBJ2-7, so the J call may be wrong. The CDR3 extends over 16 amino acids. Germline assignment: CDR1 MNHNS and CDR2 SASEGT. The CDR3 loop reads CASSEWAQGLRNEQYF. CDR3 DNA sequence: TGTGCCAGCAGTGAATGGGCACAGGGGTTAAGGAACGAGCAGTACTTC.

This clonotype showed up many times. The chain recombines TRBV28 with TRBJ2-1; 7 nucleotides match TRBD2. The CDR3 length is 15 residues. Germline CDR1 MDHEN, CDR2 SYDVKM. Trimming at V came to 8 bases and at J to 4 bases, leaving 11 bases not matched to a gene. The CDR3 bases are TGTGCCAGCCTTGAACGGGAGGTAGGGTACAATGAGCAGTTCTTC. Protein: CASLEREVGYNEQFF.

The rearrangement links TRBV29-1 to TRBJ2-3, with a weak D call TRBD2 (7 bases). Germline CDR1 reads SQVTM; CDR2 reads ANQGSEA. The V end lost 0 bases, the J end lost 2 bases, and 27 bases lay between the germline ends. The CDR3 is made up of 20 amino acids. As DNA, the CDR3 is TGCAGCGTTGAAGACCTCTCTTGGACGGGGGGCAGTGTCTCCACAGATACGCAGTATTTT. Its translation is CSVEDLSWTGGSVSTDTQYF.

V is TRBV4-3 and J is TRBJ2-7, with D perhaps given as TRBD1 or TRBD2 (5 bases each). This CDR3 has 15 amino acids. Germline assignment: CDR1 LGHNA and CDR2 YSLEER. Trimming stripped 0 bases from V and 2 bases from J, with 11 bases between. The CDR3 nucleotides are TGCGCCAGCAGCCAAGAGGGGGAAGGGGCCTACGAGCAGTACTTC. Its translation is CASSQEGEGAYEQYF.

This chain uses TRBV2 with TRBJ1-6; D may be TRBD1 (5 bases). The length of the CDR3 is 12 residues. Germline CDR1 is SNHLY and CDR2 is FYNNEI. V shed 11 bases and J shed 7 bases, with 12 bases lying between them. The CDR3: CAGQGENSPLHF. The CDR3 DNA follows: TGTGCCGGGCAGGGCGAGAATTCACCCCTCCACTTT.

This clonotype occurred a few times. The rearrangement joins TRBV4-3 to TRBJ2-1; D perhaps matches TRBD2 (6 bases). Germline CDR1 reads LGHNA; CDR2 reads YSLEER. The V gene lost 4 bases and the J gene lost 3 bases, with 13 bases spanning the gap. This CDR3 contains 15 residues. The CDR3 nucleotides read TGCGCCAGCAGCCCAATGGGGGGAGACTACAATGAGCAGTTCTTC. Translating it yields CASSPMGGDYNEQFF.

This chain uses TRBV12-5 with TRBJ2-7; D gene ambiguous. Trimming shortened V by 6 bases and J by 3 bases, and 12 bases separated the two germline ends. Per the germline V gene, CDR1 is LGHNT and CDR2 is FRNRAP. This CDR3 has 13 amino acids. CDR3 DNA: TGTGCTAGTGGCCTCGGCACGGGCTACGAGCAGTACTTC. The encoded protein is CASGLGTGYEQYF.

This clonotype showed up just a few times. The chain has TRBV20-1 and TRBJ2-3; possibly TRBD1 for D (6 bases). CDR3 length: 13 amino acids. Per the germline V gene, CDR1 is DFQATT and CDR2 is SNEGSKA (reference sequence). Deletions cut 3 bases from V and 2 bases from J, with 9 bases between. This CDR3 reads CSARPGATDTQYF. CDR3 DNA sequence: TGCAGTGCTAGGCCAGGGGCCACAGATACGCAGTATTTT.

The gene calls are TRBV28 and TRBJ2-1; TRBD1 matches at 8 bases. The V gene's germline CDR1 is MDHEN and CDR2 SYDVKM. This CDR3 has 15 amino acids. The V segment lost 6 bases and the J segment 5 bases; nucleotides outside the gene matches: 9. The CDR3 spells CASRFPGQVDNEQFF. As DNA, the CDR3 is TGTGCCAGCAGGTTCCCGGGACAGGTAGACAATGAGCAGTTCTTC. The variable domain in full, completed from reference TRBV28 and TRBJ2-1, reads DVKVTQSSRYLVKRTGEKVFLECVQDMDHENMFWYRQDPGLGLRLIYFSYDVKMKEKGDIPEGYSVSREKKERFSLILESASTNQTSMYLCASRFPGQVDNEQFFGPGTRLTVL.

This clonotype was seen more than once but under ten times. The V and J genes are TRBV11-2 and TRBJ2-1, with TRBD2 identical over 9 bases. This CDR3 region has 21 residues. The junction had 24 bases not matched to a gene; V was cut back by 4 bases and J by 5 bases. Germline CDR1 is SGHAT and CDR2 is FQNNGV. The CDR3 sequence: CASSSKLAGETPLRVDNEQFF. The CDR3 DNA reads TGTGCCAGCAGCTCAAAACTAGCGGGTGAAACCCCTCTGAGGGTGGACAATGAGCAGTTCTTC. The full variable domain, in which reference TRBV11-2 and TRBJ2-1 provide the parts outside the CDR3, is EAGVAQSPRYKIIEKRQSVAFWCNPISGHATLYWYQQILGQGPKLLIQFQNNGVVDDSQLPKDRFSAERLKGVDSTLKIQPAKLEDSAVYLCASSSKLAGETPLRVDNEQFFGPGTRLTVL.